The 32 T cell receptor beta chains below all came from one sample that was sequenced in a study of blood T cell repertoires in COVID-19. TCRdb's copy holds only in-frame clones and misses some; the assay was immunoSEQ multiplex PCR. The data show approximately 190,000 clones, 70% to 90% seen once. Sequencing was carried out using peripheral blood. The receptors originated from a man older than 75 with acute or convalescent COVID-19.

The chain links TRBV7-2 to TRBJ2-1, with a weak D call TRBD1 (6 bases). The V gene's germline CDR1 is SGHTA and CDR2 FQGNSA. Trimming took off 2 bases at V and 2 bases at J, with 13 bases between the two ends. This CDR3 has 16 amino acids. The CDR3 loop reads CASSLLGAGTYNEQFF. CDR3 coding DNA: TGTGCCAGCAGCTTATTGGGGGCTGGAACCTACAATGAGCAGTTCTTC.

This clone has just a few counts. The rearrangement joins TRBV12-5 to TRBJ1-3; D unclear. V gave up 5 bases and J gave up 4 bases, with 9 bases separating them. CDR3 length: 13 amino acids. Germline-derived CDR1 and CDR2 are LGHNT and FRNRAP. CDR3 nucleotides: TGTGCTAGTGGTCCGAACCAGGGAAACACCATATATTTT. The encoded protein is CASGPNQGNTIYF.

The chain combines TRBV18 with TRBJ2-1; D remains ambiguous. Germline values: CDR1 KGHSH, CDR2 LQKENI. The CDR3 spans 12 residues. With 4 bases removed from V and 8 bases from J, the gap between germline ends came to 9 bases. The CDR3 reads CASSRYADEQFF. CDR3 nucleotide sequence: TGTGCCAGCTCACGATATGCGGATGAGCAGTTCTTC. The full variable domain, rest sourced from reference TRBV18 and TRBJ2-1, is NAGVMQNPRHLVRRRGQEARLRCSPMKGHSHVYWYRQLPEEGLKFMVYLQKENIIDESGMPKERFSAEFPKEGPSILRIQQVVRGDSAAYFCASSRYADEQFFGPGTRLTVL.

The CDR3, as DNA: TGTGCCAGCAGTAACACAGGGGCCGGGGAGCTGTTTTTT. It is translated as CASSNTGAGELFF. The chain combines TRBV25-1 with TRBJ2-2; TRBD1 agrees at 7 bases. The CDR3 spans 13 residues. Trimming removed 5 bases from V and 6 bases from J; junction bases left unmatched: 3. Germline V CDR1 and CDR2: MGHDK, SYGVNS. Looking up the rest from reference TRBV25-1 and TRBJ2-2 gives the full variable domain: EADIYQTPRYLVIGTGKKITLECSQTMGHDKMYWYQQDPGMELHLIHYSYGVNSTEKGDLSSESTVSRIRTEHFPLTLESARPSHTSQYLCASSNTGAGELFFGEGSRLTVL.

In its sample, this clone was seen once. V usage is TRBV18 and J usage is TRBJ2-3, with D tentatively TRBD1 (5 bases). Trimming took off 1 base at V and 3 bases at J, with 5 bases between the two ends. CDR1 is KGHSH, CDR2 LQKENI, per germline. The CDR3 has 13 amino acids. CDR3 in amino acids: CASSPRQTDTQYF. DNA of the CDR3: TGTGCCAGCTCACCACGACAGACAGATACGCAGTATTTT.

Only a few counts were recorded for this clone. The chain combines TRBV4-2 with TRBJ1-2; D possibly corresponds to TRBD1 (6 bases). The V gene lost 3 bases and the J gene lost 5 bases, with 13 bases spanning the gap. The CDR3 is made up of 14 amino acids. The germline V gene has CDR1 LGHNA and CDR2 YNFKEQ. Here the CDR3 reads CASSQGGGAYGYTF. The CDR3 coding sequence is TGTGCCAGCAGCCAGGGAGGGGGGGCTTATGGCTACACCTTC.

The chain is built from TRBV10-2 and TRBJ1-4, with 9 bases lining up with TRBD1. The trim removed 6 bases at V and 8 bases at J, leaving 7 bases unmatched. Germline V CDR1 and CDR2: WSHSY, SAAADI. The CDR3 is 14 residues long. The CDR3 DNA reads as TGCGCCAGCAGGGGACAGGGTCGTCGGGAAAAACTGTTTTTT. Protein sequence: CASRGQGRREKLFF.

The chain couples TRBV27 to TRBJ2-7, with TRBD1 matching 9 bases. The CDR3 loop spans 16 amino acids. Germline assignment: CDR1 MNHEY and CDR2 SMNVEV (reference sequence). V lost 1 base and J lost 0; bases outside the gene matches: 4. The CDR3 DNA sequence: TGTGCCAGCAGTTTATATCCGGGACAGGGCTCCTACGAGCAGTACTTC. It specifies CASSLYPGQGSYEQYF.

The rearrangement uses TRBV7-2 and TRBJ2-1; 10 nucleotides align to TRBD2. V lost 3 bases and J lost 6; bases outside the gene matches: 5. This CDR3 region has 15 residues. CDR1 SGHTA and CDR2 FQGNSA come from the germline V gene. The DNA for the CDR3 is TGTGCCAGCAGCTTGGAAGCGGGAGGGCCCAATGAGCAGTTCTTC. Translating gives CASSLEAGGPNEQFF.

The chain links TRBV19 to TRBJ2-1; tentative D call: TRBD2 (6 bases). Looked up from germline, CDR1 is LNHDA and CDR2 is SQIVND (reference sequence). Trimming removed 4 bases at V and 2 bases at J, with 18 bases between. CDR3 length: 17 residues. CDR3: CASSRESGTPTYNEQFF. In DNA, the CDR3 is TGTGCCAGTAGTAGGGAGTCCGGGACTCCTACCTACAATGAGCAGTTCTTC.

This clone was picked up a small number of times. CDR3 nucleotide sequence: TGTGCCAGCAGCGTAGGGACAGGGAACACCGGGGAGCTGTTTTTT. Translation gives CASSVGTGNTGELFF. This chain connects TRBV9 to TRBJ2-2; 7 bases map to TRBD1. The CDR3 contains 15 residues. Trimming removed 0 bases from V and 1 base from J; junction bases left unmatched: 0. Per germline, CDR1 SGDLS and CDR2 YYNGEE. Variable domain in full (rest from reference TRBV9 and TRBJ2-2): DSGVTQTPKHLITATGQRVTLRCSPRSGDLSVYWYQQSLDQGLQFLIQYYNGEERAKGNILERFSAQQFPDLHSELNLSSLELGDSALYFCASSVGTGNTGELFFGEGSRLTVL.

CDR3 sequence (DNA): TGTGCCACCAGTGACCTAGACTCTTCTCGCGCACCGAACACCGGGGAGCTGTTTTTT. Its protein product is CATSDLDSSRAPNTGELFF. This chain links TRBV24-1 with TRBJ2-2; no reliable D call. The CDR3 has 19 amino acids. V shed 4 bases and J shed 0 bases, with 20 bases lying between them. Germline assignment: CDR1 KGHDR and CDR2 SFDVKD.

The DNA of the CDR3 is TGCAGCGTATATCAGGGCGGCTACACCTTC. Protein product: CSVYQGGYTF. The chain recombines TRBV29-1 with TRBJ1-2; TRBD1 is a possible D gene (5 bases). Trimming removed 6 bases from V and 8 bases from J, with 10 bases in between. The CDR3 runs to 10 residues. Per germline, CDR1 SQVTM and CDR2 ANQGSEA.

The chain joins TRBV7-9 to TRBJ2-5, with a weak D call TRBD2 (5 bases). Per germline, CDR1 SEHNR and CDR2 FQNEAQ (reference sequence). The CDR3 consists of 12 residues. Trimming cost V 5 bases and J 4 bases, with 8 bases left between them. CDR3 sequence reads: CASSPGSETQYF. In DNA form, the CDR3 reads TGTGCCAGCAGCCCGGGGTCAGAGACCCAGTACTTC.

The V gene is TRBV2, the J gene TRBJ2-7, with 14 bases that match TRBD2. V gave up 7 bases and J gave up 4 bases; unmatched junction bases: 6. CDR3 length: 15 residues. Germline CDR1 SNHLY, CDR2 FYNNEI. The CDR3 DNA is TGTGCCAGCAACGAGGGACTAGCGGGAGTTTACGAGCAGTACTTC. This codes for CASNEGLAGVYEQYF.

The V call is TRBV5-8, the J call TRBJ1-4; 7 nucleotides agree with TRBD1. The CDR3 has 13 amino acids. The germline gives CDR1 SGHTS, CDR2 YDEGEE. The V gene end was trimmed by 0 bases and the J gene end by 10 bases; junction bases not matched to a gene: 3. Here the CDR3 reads CASSLVSGGKLFF. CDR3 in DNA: TGTGCCAGCAGCTTGGTTTCAGGGGGAAAACTGTTTTTT.

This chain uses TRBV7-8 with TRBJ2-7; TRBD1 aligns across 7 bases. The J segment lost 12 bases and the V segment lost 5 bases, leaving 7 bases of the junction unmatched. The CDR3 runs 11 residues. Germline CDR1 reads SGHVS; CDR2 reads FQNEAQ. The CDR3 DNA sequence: TGTGCCAGCAGCCTTACAGGGGAATGGTACTTC. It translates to CASSLTGEWYF.

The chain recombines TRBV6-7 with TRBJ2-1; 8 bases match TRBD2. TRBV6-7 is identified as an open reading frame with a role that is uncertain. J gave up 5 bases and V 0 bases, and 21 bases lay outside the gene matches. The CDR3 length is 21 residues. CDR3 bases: TGTGCCAGCAGTTACTCGTCCGAAAGCTGGGCGGGAGGCCGTCCGCACAATGAGCAGTTCTTC. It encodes CASSYSSESWAGGRPHNEQFF.

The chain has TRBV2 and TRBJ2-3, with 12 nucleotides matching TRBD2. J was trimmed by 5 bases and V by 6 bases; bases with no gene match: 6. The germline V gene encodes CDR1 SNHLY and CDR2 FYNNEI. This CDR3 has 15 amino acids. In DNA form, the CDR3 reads TGTGCCAGCAGGAGACTAGCGGGAGTCGGAGATACGCAGTATTTT. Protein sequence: CASRRLAGVGDTQYF.

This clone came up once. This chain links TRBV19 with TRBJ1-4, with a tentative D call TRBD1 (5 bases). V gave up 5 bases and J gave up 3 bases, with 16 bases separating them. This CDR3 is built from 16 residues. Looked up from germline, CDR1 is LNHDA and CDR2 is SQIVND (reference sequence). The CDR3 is CASSGPGGTANEKLFF. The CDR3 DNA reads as TGTGCCAGTAGTGGCCCGGGGGGGACCGCTAATGAAAAACTGTTTTTT.

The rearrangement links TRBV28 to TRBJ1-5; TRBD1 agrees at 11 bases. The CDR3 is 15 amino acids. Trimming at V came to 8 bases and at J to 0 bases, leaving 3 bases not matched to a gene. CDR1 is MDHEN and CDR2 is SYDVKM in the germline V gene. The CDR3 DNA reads TGTGCCAGCCGGACAGGGGGCCTTAGCAATCAGCCCCAGCATTTT. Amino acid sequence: CASRTGGLSNQPQHF.

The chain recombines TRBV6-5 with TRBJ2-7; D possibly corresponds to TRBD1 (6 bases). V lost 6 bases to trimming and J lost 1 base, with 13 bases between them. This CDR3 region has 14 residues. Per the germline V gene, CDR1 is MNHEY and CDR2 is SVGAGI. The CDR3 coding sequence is TGTGCCAGCAGGGGAACAGGGTCTTCCTACGAGCAGTACGTC. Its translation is CASRGTGSSYEQYV.

The CDR3 is CASSLWSNSNQPQHF. The CDR3 bases are TGTGCCAGCAGTTTATGGAGTAATAGCAATCAGCCCCAGCATTTT. The rearrangement links TRBV27 to TRBJ1-5; unclear D gene. V was pared by 1 base and J by 0 bases, with 7 bases between. The CDR3 runs 15 residues. The germline gives CDR1 MNHEY, CDR2 SMNVEV (reference sequence).

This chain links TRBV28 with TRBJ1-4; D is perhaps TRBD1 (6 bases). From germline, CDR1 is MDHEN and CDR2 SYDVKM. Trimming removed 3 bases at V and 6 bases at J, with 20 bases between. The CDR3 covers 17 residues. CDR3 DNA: TGTGCCAGCAGTTTCCCGGGACATATTACAGGACATGAAAAACTGTTTTTT. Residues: CASSFPGHITGHEKLFF.

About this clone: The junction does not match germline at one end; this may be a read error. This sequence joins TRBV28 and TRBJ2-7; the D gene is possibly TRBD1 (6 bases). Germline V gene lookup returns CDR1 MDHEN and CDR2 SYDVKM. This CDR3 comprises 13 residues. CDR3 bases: TGTGCCAGCAGTCCACAAAACCGGGACAAGGGAAACTTC. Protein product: CASSPQNRDKGNF.

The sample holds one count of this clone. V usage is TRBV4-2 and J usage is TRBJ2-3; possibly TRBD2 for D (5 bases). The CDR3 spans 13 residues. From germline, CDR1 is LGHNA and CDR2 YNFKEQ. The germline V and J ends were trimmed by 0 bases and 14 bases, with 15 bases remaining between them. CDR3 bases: TGTGCCAGCAGCCAAGATGAGGGTTTGTGGCGGTATTTT. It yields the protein CASSQDEGLWRYF.

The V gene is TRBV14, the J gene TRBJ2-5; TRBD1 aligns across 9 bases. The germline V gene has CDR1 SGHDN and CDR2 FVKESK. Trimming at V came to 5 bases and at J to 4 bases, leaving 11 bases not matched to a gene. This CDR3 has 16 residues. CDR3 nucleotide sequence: TGTGCCAGCAGCGAAAGGACAGGGGCTTTTCGAGAGACCCAGTACTTC. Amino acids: CASSERTGAFRETQYF.

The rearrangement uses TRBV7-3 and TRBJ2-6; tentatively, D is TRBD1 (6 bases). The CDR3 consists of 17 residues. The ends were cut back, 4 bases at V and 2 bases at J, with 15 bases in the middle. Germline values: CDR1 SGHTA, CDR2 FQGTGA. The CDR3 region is CASSSRTVLTGANVLTF. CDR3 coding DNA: TGTGCCAGCAGCTCCCGGACAGTTCTCACTGGGGCCAACGTCCTGACTTTC.

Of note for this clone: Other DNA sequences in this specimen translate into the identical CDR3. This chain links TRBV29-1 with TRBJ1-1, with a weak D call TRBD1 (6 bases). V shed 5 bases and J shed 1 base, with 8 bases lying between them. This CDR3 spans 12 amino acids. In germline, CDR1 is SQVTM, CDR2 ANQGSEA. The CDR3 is CSVSRGNTEAFF. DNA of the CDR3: TGCAGCGTTTCCAGGGGGAACACTGAAGCTTTCTTT.

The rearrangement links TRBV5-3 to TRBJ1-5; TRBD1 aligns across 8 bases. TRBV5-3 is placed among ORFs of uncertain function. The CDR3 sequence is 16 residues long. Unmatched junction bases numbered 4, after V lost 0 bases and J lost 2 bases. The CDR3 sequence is CARSLADRGGNQPQHF. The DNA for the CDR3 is TGTGCCAGAAGCTTGGCTGACAGGGGAGGCAATCAGCCCCAGCATTTT.

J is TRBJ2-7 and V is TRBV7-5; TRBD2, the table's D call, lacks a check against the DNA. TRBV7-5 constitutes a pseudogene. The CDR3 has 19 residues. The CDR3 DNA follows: TGTGCCAGAAGCTTACAGGGCGATACGGACTACTGCGTGACGGGCGAGCAGTACGTC. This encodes CARSLQGDTDYCVTGEQYV.

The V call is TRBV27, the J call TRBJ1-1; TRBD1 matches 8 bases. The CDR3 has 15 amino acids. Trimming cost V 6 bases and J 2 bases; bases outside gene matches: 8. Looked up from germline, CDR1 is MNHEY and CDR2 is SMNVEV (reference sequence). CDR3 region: CASSQQGARNTEAFF. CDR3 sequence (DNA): TGTGCCAGCAGCCAGCAGGGGGCCCGAAACACTGAAGCTTTCTTT.